Shown below are 20 T cell receptor beta chains from a single sample sequenced in a study of OX40 agonist ivuxolimab in advanced cancers. Repertoires were generated with immunoSEQ multiplex PCR, while TCRdb's copy carries only in-frame clones and drops some. The sample lists around 10,000 clones; 86% were seen once. The sample consisted of CD4+ or CD8+ T cells sorted from blood, taken in a trial of the OX40 agonist ivuxolimab. The receptors come from an adult with an advanced solid tumor such as melanoma, head and neck, liver or kidney cancer.

The V gene is TRBV9, the J gene TRBJ2-7, with 8 bases aligning to TRBD2. The CDR3 loop spans 15 amino acids. Germline CDR1 and CDR2: SGDLS and YYNGEE. The junction had 2 bases not matched to a gene; V was cut back by 0 bases and J by 0 bases. The DNA of the CDR3 is TGTGCCAGCAGCGTAGCGGGGGGGCCCTCCTACGAGCAGTACTTC. Protein: CASSVAGGPSYEQYF. Together with reference TRBV9 and TRBJ2-7, the CDR3 gives the full variable domain: DSGVTQTPKHLITATGQRVTLRCSPRSGDLSVYWYQQSLDQGLQFLIQYYNGEERAKGNILERFSAQQFPDLHSELNLSSLELGDSALYFCASSVAGGPSYEQYFGPGTRLTVT.

The rearrangement uses TRBV5-4 and TRBJ1-2; 7 bases fit TRBD1. The CDR3 extends over 16 amino acids. In germline, CDR1 is SGHNT, CDR2 YYREEE (reference sequence). The J segment lost 4 bases and the V segment lost 1 base, leaving 10 bases of the junction unmatched. Here the CDR3 reads CASSLIGGASTYGYTF. The CDR3 DNA reads as TGTGCCAGCAGCTTGATAGGGGGCGCATCCACCTATGGCTACACCTTC.

This clone was seen once. This chain uses TRBV4-1 with TRBJ2-3, with 12 bases fitting TRBD2. The germline gives CDR1 MGHRA, CDR2 YSYEKL. The V gene end was trimmed by 6 bases and the J gene end by 3 bases; junction bases not matched to a gene: 7. CDR3 length: 16 amino acids. The CDR3 sequence is CASSLLAGGLTDTQYF. CDR3 nucleotide sequence: TGCGCCAGCAGTCTTCTAGCGGGGGGGTTAACAGATACGCAGTATTTT.

The genes are TRBV19 and TRBJ1-2, with D uncertain. Trimming took off 3 bases at V and 1 base at J, with 12 bases between the two ends. There are 15 residues in the CDR3. Germline lookup yields CDR1 LNHDA and CDR2 SQIVND (reference sequence). The CDR3 spells CASSIGDAFNYGYTF. The CDR3 DNA reads TGTGCCAGTAGTATCGGCGACGCCTTTAACTATGGCTACACCTTC.

This sequence joins TRBV7-3 and TRBJ2-2; the D gene is possibly TRBD2 (5 bases). The CDR3 length is 16 residues. The germline V and J ends were trimmed by 5 bases and 7 bases, with 20 bases remaining between them. The germline CDR1 and CDR2 sequences are SGHTA and FQGTGA. The CDR3 DNA sequence: TGTGCCAGCAGCCAAGATCTCGGGATCCACATCGGGGAGCTGTTTTTT. Residues: CASSQDLGIHIGELFF.

CDR3 amino acids: CASSLSLGSGNTIYF. CDR3 in DNA: TGTGCCAGCAGCTTATCGTTAGGGTCTGGAAACACCATATATTTT. The genes are TRBV7-9 and TRBJ1-3; no firm D call. The CDR3 totals 15 residues. The germline V gene has CDR1 SEHNR and CDR2 FQNEAQ (reference sequence). V was pared by 2 bases and J by 1 base, with 9 bases between.

This rearrangement joins TRBV12-5 to TRBJ1-1; the D gene is possibly TRBD1 (6 bases). Germline values: CDR1 LGHNT, CDR2 FRNRAP. Trimming pared 1 base from V and 0 bases from J, leaving 9 bases between. This CDR3 comprises 15 residues. The CDR3 DNA is TGTGCTAGTGGTTTGGGGGACATAGTGAACACTGAAGCTTTCTTT. Translated, it gives CASGLGDIVNTEAFF.

CDR3 DNA sequence: TGTGCCAGCAGCTTTGCCTCCTACGAGCAGTACTTC. As protein: CASSFASYEQYF. The chain combines TRBV13 with TRBJ2-7; D uncertain. This CDR3 is built from 12 residues. CDR1 is PRHDT and CDR2 is FYEKMQ in the germline V gene (reference sequence). The ends were cut back, 3 bases at V and 0 bases at J, with 3 bases in the middle.

The chain joins TRBV6-4 to TRBJ1-2, with a weak D call TRBD1 (6 bases). V was cut by 9 bases and J by 3 bases, with 14 bases left in between. CDR1 and CDR2 (germline): MRHNA, SNTAGT. The CDR3 spans 13 residues. CDR3 amino acids: CASRETGDYGYTF. CDR3 nucleotide sequence: TGTGCCAGTCGGGAGACAGGAGACTATGGCTACACCTTC.

This clone was seen only once. The CDR3 nucleotides are TGCGCCAGCAGCCAGGCCGGGACAGCCTCTGGAAACACCATATATTTT. This codes for CASSQAGTASGNTIYF. This chain uses TRBV4-1 with TRBJ1-3, with TRBD1 matching over 7 bases. Germline CDR1 MGHRA, CDR2 YSYEKL. The CDR3 is 16 amino acids. V lost 3 bases to trimming and J lost 0 bases; unmatched junction nucleotides: 5.

The genes are TRBV5-8 and TRBJ2-5; D is uncertain. The ends were cut back, 0 bases at V and 3 bases at J, with 6 bases in the middle. CDR3 length: 13 amino acids. CDR1 is SGHTS, CDR2 YDEGEE, per germline. DNA of the CDR3: TGTGCCAGCAGCTTGGGGCGGAAAGAGACCCAGTACTTC. Translating it yields CASSLGRKETQYF. The full variable domain, rest sourced from reference TRBV5-8 and TRBJ2-5, is EAGVTQSPTHLIKTRGQQATLRCSPISGHTSVYWYQQALGLGLQFLLWYDEGEERNRGNFPPRFSGRQFPNYSSELNVNALELEDSALYLCASSLGRKETQYFGPGTRLLVL.

CDR3 region: CASSAPQGRSTEAFF. Written as DNA, the CDR3 is TGTGCCAGCAGCGCCCCACAGGGGAGGAGCACTGAAGCTTTCTTT. The chain uses TRBV7-1 and TRBJ1-1; TRBD1 matches at 7 bases. TRBV7-1 is reported as an ORF; its role is uncertain. This CDR3 region has 15 residues. J was trimmed by 4 bases and V by 5 bases; bases with no gene match: 10.

The V gene is TRBV28, the J gene TRBJ1-5; 9 nucleotides align to TRBD1. The CDR3 contains 16 residues. V dropped 3 bases and J dropped 2; count of bases not matched to a gene: 5. Per the germline V gene, CDR1 is MDHEN and CDR2 is SYDVKM. The CDR3 sequence is CASSLDTGGGNQPQHF. CDR3 in DNA: TGTGCCAGCAGTTTGGATACAGGGGGCGGCAATCAGCCCCAGCATTTT.

This clone was observed once. The chain carries TRBV4-2 and TRBJ2-1, with D perhaps assigned TRBD1 or TRBD2 (5 bases each). The CDR3 runs to 14 residues. Germline values: CDR1 LGHNA, CDR2 YNFKEQ. The V gene lost 1 base and the J gene lost 5 bases, with 9 bases spanning the gap. CDR3 nucleotide sequence: TGTGCCAGCAGCCAAGGAGGGACCCACAATGAGCAGTTCTTC. Encoded protein: CASSQGGTHNEQFF.

This sequence joins TRBV2 and TRBJ2-7; TRBD1 agrees at 7 bases. The CDR3 is 13 amino acids. V lost 4 bases and J lost 3; bases outside the gene matches: 3. The germline CDR1 and CDR2 sequences are SNHLY and FYNNEI. This chain's CDR3 is CASSARDSYEQYF. The CDR3 DNA reads TGTGCCAGCAGTGCCCGGGACAGCTACGAGCAGTACTTC.

The rearrangement links TRBV4-1 to TRBJ1-1; 7 bases are shared with TRBD1. J lost 4 bases, V lost 3 bases, and 5 bases had no gene match. The CDR3 runs 14 residues. Germline lookup yields CDR1 MGHRA and CDR2 YSYEKL. CDR3 loop: CASSQATGATEAFF. CDR3 nucleotides: TGCGCCAGCAGCCAGGCTACAGGGGCCACTGAAGCTTTCTTT.

This clone appeared a few times. The chain uses TRBV29-1 and TRBJ2-5; 9 nucleotides line up with TRBD2. Germline-derived CDR1 and CDR2 are SQVTM and ANQGSEA. V lost 1 base to trimming and J lost 5 bases; unmatched junction nucleotides: 5. CDR3 size: 14 residues. This CDR3 reads CSVEVSGGLETQYF. CDR3 in DNA: TGCAGCGTTGAAGTCAGCGGGGGGCTGGAGACCCAGTACTTC.

The CDR3 loop is CASSLAAGGAYNEQFF. The DNA of the CDR3 is TGTGCCAGCAGCTTAGCCGCCGGGGGGGCCTACAATGAGCAGTTCTTC. This chain connects TRBV7-9 to TRBJ2-1; 8 bases map to TRBD2. This CDR3 has 16 amino acids. Germline V gene lookup returns CDR1 SEHNR and CDR2 FQNEAQ (reference sequence). V was pared by 0 bases and J by 2 bases, with 3 bases of the junction left unmatched.

The rearrangement links TRBV4-2 to TRBJ2-3; 7 bases are a match to TRBD2. Germline CDR1 reads LGHNA; CDR2 reads YNFKEQ. The CDR3 spans 15 residues. The junction had 2 bases not matched to a gene; V was cut back by 2 bases and J by 0 bases. CDR3 region: CASSQRLASTDTQYF. CDR3 in DNA: TGTGCCAGCAGCCAAAGACTAGCCAGCACAGATACGCAGTATTTT.

The chain uses TRBV5-6 and TRBJ2-7, with 8 nucleotides matching TRBD2. The CDR3 length is 14 residues. The germline V gene has CDR1 SGHDT and CDR2 YYEEEE. V was clipped by 3 bases and J by 5 bases; unmatched bases: 7. The CDR3 loop is CASSWGTRLNEQYF. The CDR3 region has the DNA TGTGCCAGCAGCTGGGGGACTAGATTGAACGAGCAGTACTTC.